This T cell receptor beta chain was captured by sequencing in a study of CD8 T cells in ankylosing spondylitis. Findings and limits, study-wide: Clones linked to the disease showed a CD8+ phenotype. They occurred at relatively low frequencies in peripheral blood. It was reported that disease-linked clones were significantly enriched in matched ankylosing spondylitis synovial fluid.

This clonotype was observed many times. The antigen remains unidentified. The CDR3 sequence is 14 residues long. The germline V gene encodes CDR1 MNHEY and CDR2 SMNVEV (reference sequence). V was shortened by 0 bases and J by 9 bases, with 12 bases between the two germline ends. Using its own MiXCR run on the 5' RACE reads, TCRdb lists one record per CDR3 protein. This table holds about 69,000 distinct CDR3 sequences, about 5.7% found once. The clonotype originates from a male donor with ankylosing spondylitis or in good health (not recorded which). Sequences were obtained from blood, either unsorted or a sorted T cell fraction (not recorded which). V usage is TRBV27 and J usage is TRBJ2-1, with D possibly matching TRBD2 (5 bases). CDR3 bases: TGTGCCAGCAGTTTATCTCGGGGATCTGGTGAGCAGTTCTTC. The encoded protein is CASSLSRGSGEQFF.